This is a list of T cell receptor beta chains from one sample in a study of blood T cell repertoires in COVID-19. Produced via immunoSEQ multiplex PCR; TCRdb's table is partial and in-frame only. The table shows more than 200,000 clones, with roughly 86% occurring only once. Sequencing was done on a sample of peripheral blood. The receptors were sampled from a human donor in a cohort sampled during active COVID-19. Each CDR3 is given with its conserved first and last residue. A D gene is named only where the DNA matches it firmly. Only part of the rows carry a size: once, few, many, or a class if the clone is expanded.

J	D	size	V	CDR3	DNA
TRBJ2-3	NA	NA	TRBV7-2	CASGGGTGTDTQYF	TGTGCCAGCGGCGGGGGGACAGGCACAGATACGCAGTATTTT
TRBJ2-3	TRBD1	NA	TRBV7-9	CATSGTGSTDTQYF	TGTGCCACTTCCGGGACAGGGAGCACAGATACGCAGTATTTT
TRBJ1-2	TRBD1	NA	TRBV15	CATTPGQPLSGYTF	TGTGCCACCACCCCGGGACAGCCGCTTTCTGGCTACACCTTC
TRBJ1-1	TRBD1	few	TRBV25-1	CASSLRTGSSEAFF	TGTGCCAGCAGTCTACGGACAGGGAGCTCTGAAGCTTTCTTT
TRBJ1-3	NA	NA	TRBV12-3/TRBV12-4	CAEGQGSGNTIYF	TGTGCCGAAGGGCAGGGATCTGGAAACACCATATATTTT
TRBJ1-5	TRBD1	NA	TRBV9	CASSLTGGSNQPQHF	TGTGCCAGCAGCCTGACAGGGGGCTCCAATCAGCCCCAGCATTTT
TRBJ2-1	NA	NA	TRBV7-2	CASSLGQNNEQFF	TGTGCCAGCAGCTTAGGACAGAACAATGAGCAGTTCTTC
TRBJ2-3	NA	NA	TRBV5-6	CASSLAAREDTQYF	TGTGCCAGCAGCTTGGCCGCTCGGGAAGATACGCAGTATTTT
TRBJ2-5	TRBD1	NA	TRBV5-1	CASSFTGTGQETQYF	TGCGCCAGCAGCTTCACTGGGACAGGCCAAGAGACCCAGTACTTC
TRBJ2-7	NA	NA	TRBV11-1	CASSVPGFAYEQYF	TGTGCCAGCAGCGTTCCGGGGTTTGCCTACGAGCAGTACTTC
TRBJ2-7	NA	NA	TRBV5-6	CASSLWGGPQEQYF	TGTGCCAGCAGCTTGTGGGGGGGCCCACAGGAGCAGTACTTC
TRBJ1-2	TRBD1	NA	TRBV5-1	CASSLVGTGGIYGYTF	TGCGCCAGCAGCTTGGTTGGGACAGGGGGCATCTATGGCTACACCTTC
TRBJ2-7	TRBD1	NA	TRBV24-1	CATSETTGNPYEQYF	TGTGCCACCAGTGAAACGACAGGGAACCCCTACGAGCAGTACTTC
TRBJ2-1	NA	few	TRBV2	CATKTLTEPDEQFF	TGTGCCACCAAAACTTTGACTGAGCCAGATGAGCAGTTCTTC
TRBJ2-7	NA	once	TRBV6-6	CASSPTLMVHEQYF	TGTGCCAGCAGTCCTACTTTGATGGTCCACGAGCAGTACTTC
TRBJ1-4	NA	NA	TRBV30	CAWTRTVSEHEKLFF	TGTGCCTGGACCCGGACAGTCAGTGAGCATGAAAAACTGTTTTTT
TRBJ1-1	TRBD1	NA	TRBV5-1	CASSRTGGGTEAFF	TGCGCCAGCAGCCGGACAGGGGGAGGCACTGAAGCTTTCTTT
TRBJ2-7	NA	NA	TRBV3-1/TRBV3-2	CASSRGTGPGYEQYF	TGTGCCAGCAGCAGAGGAACAGGACCGGGCTACGAGCAGTACTTC
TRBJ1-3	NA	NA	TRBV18	CASSPGQVSGNTIYF	TGTGCCAGCTCACCTGGACAAGTCTCTGGAAACACCATATATTTT
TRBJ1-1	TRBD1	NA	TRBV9	CASSVAPRGLSEAFF	TGTGCCAGCAGCGTAGCACCCAGGGGGTTGTCTGAAGCTTTCTTT
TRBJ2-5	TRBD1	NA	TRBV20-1	CSASPGTGGEETQYF	TGCAGTGCTAGTCCCGGGACAGGGGGAGAAGAGACCCAGTACTTC
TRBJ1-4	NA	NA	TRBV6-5	CASEGEKLFF	TGTGCCAGCGAGGGTGAAAAACTGTTTTTT
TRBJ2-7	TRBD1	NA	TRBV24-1	CATSDSNRWDRGPYEQYF	TGTGCCACCAGTGATTCAAATAGATGGGACAGGGGGCCCTACGAGCAGTACTTC
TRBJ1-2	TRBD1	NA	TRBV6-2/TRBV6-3	CASSQTGDYGYTF	TGTGCCAGCAGTCAGACAGGGGACTATGGCTACACCTTC
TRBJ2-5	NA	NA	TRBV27	CASRGETQYF	TGTGCCAGCCGGGGAGAGACCCAGTACTTC
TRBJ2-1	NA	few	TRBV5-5	CASSLAPRGMNEQFF	TGTGCCAGCAGCTTGGCCCCCCGGGGTATGAATGAGCAGTTCTTC
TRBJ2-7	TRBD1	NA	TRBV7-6	CASSPNYRGQGTYEQYF	TGTGCCAGCAGTCCAAACTATAGAGGACAGGGAACCTACGAGCAGTACTTC
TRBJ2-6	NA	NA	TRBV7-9	CASRSAGANVLTF	TGTGCCAGCAGGTCGGCTGGGGCCAACGTCCTGACTTTC
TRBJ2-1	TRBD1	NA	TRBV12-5	CASGLGQGAGNEQFF	TGTGCTAGTGGTTTAGGGCAGGGGGCTGGCAATGAGCAGTTCTTC
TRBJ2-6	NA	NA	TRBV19	CASTVATGANVLTF	TGTGCCAGTACCGTAGCTACTGGGGCCAACGTCCTGACTTTC
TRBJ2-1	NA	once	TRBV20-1	CSASKMRGRSYNEQFF	TGCAGTGCGAGTAAAATGCGGGGGCGCTCCTACAATGAGCAGTTCTTC
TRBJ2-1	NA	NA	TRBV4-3	CASSQDGGPNNEQFF	TGCGCCAGCAGCCAAGACGGGGGTCCTAACAATGAGCAGTTCTTC
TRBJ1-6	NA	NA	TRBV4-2	CASSQETSGGNSPLHF	TGTGCCAGCAGCCAAGAGACGTCTGGGGGCAATTCACCCCTCCACTTT
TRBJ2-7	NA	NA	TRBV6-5	CASNPRVSGSYEQYF	TGTGCCAGCAACCCCCGCGTAAGCGGATCCTACGAGCAGTACTTC
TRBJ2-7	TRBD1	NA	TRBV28	CASSLPTDRGQYF	TGTGCCAGCAGTTTACCTACCGACAGGGGACAGTACTTC
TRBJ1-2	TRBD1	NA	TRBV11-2	CASSPRQGRDYGYTF	TGTGCCAGCAGCCCACGACAGGGAAGAGACTATGGCTACACCTTC
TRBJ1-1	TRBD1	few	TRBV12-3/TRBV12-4	CASSSVGGSRAFF	TGTGCCAGCAGTTCGGTAGGGGGCTCAAGGGCTTTCTTT
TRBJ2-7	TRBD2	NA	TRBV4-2	CASSQEGGRLAGGEQYF	TGTGCCAGCAGCCAAGAAGGCGGGCGCCTAGCGGGAGGCGAGCAGTACTTC
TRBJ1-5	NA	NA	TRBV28	CASNGGNGGNQPQHF	TGTGCCAGCAACGGCGGGAATGGTGGGAATCAGCCCCAGCATTTT
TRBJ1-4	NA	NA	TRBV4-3	CASSQIMDPRREKLFF	TGCGCCAGCAGCCAAATAATGGACCCGAGGAGGGAGAAACTGTTTTTT
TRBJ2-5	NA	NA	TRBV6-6	CATAQWEQETQYF	TGTGCCACGGCTCAGTGGGAGCAAGAGACCCAGTACTTC
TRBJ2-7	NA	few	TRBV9	CASSVGMGAYYEQYF	TGTGCCAGCAGCGTAGGAATGGGCGCGTACTACGAGCAGTACTTC
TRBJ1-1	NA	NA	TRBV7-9	CASSSALIQVNTEAFF	TGTGCCAGCAGCTCAGCACTTATACAGGTGAACACTGAAGCTTTCTTT
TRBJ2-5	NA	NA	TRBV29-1	CSVEEGAQYF	TGCAGCGTTGAAGAAGGGGCCCAGTACTTC
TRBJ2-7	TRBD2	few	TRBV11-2	CASSPHIAGGRNPYEQYF	TGTGCCAGCAGCCCCCATATAGCGGGGGGGCGAAATCCCTACGAGCAGTACTTC
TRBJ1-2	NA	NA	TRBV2	CASSVQDGGYGYTF	TGTGCCAGCAGTGTTCAGGACGGGGGCTATGGCTACACCTTC